This T cell receptor (beta chain) was recovered during a study of blood T cell repertoires in COVID-19 (dated by TCRdb to 2019 to 2021). Regarding the study in general: Samples covering the acute and convalescent phases of COVID-19 were provided by collaborators in the United States, Italy and Spain. The prospective study material was composed of cDNA or gDNA derived from T cells, B-cell-depleted T cells, or PBMCs. Where available, HLA class I and class II types were taken from metadata supplied by the sample provider and were not determined by assay-based typing. Nearly every sample came with metadata listing a de-identified subject ID, COVID-19 status, age in years and sex. The repertoires were released in a freely available public database intended as a resource for research on the immune response to SARS-CoV-2. The samples were drawn from the first 160 participants of the ongoing ImmuneRACE study and from 1,200 or so subjects provided by 6 global collaborators. The dataset comprised deeply sampled blood TCRbeta repertoires from subjects exposed to, actively infected with, or recovered from COVID-19.

Each collaborating institution followed its own protocols to collect whole blood in K2EDTA tubes. Collaborator samples were shipped for TCRbeta analysis as frozen whole blood, isolated PBMCs, or DNA extracted from either sample type. CDR1 and CDR2 are drawn from the germline V gene (reference sequence): SGHNT, YYREEE. The junction shows trimming of 9 bases on V and 4 bases on J, and the gene matches do not reach 5 bases of it. Reading from cysteine to phenylalanine, the CDR3 counts 14 amino acids. Only the CDR3 region is kept as DNA, spanning 42 bases read in frame from base 1. Points on this clone: No antigen is known for it. Per-base qualities were not stored, and no clone one base away is much larger.

What the study reported, not specific to this receptor: The amount of clinical and demographic metadata varied by source and participant and was provided uncurated.

TCRbeta CDR3 regions were amplified from genomic DNA by means of the immunoSEQ Assay, a bias-controlled multiplex PCR. The authors' analysis ran thus. The number of nucleated cells in each sample was estimated from the amplification of reference gene primers within the assay. To quantify the absolute abundance of each unique TCRbeta CDR3 rearrangement, sequence reads were collapsed and filtered. For each sample, productive Simpson clonality was calculated as the square root of Simpson's diversity index across productive rearrangements. TCRdb's version of the immuneACCESS table is confined to in-frame rearrangements and falls short of the full clone set. An unresolved V gene accounts for under half of the shortfall where checked; the remainder is of unknown origin. For V, J and clone size, that table is used; D and trimming come from the DNA. This sample holds hundreds of thousands of clones; approximately 79% were observed only once. The top ten clones comprise approximately 5% of the sample.

The sequence came from a woman of 80 years or more with active or convalescent COVID-19. This chain joins TRBV5-4 to TRBJ2-3; 13 central bases correspond to TRBD2. Sample: peripheral blood. CDR3 loop: CATGLAGDADTQYF. Read as DNA, the sequence is TGTGCCACCGGACTAGCGGGAGATGCAGATACGCAGTATTTT. When the CDR3 is completed using the reference TRBV5-4 and TRBJ2-3 genes on either side, the full variable domain is ETGVTQSPTHLIKTRGQQVTLRCSSQSGHNTVSWYQQALGQGPQFIFQYYREEENGRGNFPPRFSGLQFPNYSSELNVNALELDDSALYLCATGLAGDADTQYFGPGTRLTVL.